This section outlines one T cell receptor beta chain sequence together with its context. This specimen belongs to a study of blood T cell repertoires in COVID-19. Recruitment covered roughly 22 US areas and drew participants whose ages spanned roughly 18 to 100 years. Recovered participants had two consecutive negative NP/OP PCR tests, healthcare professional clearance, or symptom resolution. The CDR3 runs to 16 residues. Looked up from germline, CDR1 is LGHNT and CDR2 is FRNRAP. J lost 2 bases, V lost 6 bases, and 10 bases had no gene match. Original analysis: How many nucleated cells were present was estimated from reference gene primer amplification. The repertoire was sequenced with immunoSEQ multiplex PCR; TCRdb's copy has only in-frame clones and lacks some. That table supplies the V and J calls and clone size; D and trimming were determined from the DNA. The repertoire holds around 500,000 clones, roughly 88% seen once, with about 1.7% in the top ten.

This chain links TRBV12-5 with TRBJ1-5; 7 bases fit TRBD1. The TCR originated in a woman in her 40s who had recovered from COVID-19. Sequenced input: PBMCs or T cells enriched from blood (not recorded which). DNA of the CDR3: TGTGCTAGTGGCCCGGGACAGCATCTTGGCAATCAGCCCCAGCATTTT. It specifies CASGPGQHLGNQPQHF.